The 9 T cell receptor beta chains below were found in one sample sequenced in a study of cytomegalovirus exposure and HLA in healthy donors (dated by TCRdb to 2016 to 2017). The library was obtained by the immunoSEQ multiplex PCR assay. For the multiplex PCR, a mixture combining 60 forward primers for TCR Vbeta segments and 13 reverse primers for TCR Jbeta segments was used. Drawn from immuneACCESS, this table holds only the in-frame rearrangements with V and J called that TCRdb kept. Clones are partly lost; checked studies trace under half to an unresolved V gene and leave the rest unexplained. The sample profile shows roughly 190,000 clones; roughly 80% of them were found once. The ten biggest clones cover roughly 2.8% of the sample. Sequenced: PBMCs. The receptor set was obtained from a woman aged 25 to 39 in good health and CMV-seropositive.

V and J are TRBV4-1 and TRBJ2-7, with a tentative D call TRBD1 (6 bases). The CDR3 runs 16 residues. V shed 0 bases and J shed 0 bases, with 12 bases lying between them. Germline CDR1 is MGHRA and CDR2 is YSYEKL. CDR3 amino acids: CASSQDDRSASYEQYF. The CDR3 DNA sequence: TGCGCCAGCAGCCAAGACGACAGGTCCGCCTCCTACGAGCAGTACTTC.

This clone was detected only once. CDR3 sequence (DNA): TGTGCCAGTAGCCTCGGACAGCTCTATGGCTACACCTTC. Its protein product is CASSLGQLYGYTF. This rearrangement joins TRBV19 to TRBJ1-2, with a tentative D call TRBD1 (6 bases). CDR3 length equals 13 residues. V dropped 6 bases and J dropped 4 bases, with 12 bases sitting between them. Germline V gene data show CDR1 as LNHDA and CDR2 as SQIVND (reference sequence).

This rearrangement joins TRBV4-2 to TRBJ2-7, with 9 bases that match TRBD2. Germline V gene lookup returns CDR1 LGHNA and CDR2 YNFKEQ. The CDR3 contains 16 residues. Losses at the gene ends were 0 bases for V and 1 base for J; bases not matched to a gene: 4. The CDR3 region is CASSQDLTSGSYEQYF. The CDR3 DNA is TGTGCCAGCAGCCAAGATCTAACTAGCGGGTCCTACGAGCAGTACTTC.

CDR3 DNA sequence: TGCGCCAGCAGCCAGATAGCGGGCCGAACCTACAATGAGCAGTTCTTC. This codes for CASSQIAGRTYNEQFF. V is TRBV4-1 and J is TRBJ2-1; 7 bases agree with TRBD2. Trimming cost V 3 bases and J 2 bases; bases outside gene matches: 7. The CDR3 extends over 16 amino acids. The germline V gene has CDR1 MGHRA and CDR2 YSYEKL.

V and J are TRBV5-1 and TRBJ1-2; 9 nucleotides agree with TRBD1. CDR3 length: 15 residues. Germline values: CDR1 SGHRS, CDR2 YFSETQ. Trimming at V came to 0 bases and at J to 2 bases, leaving 2 bases not matched to a gene. CDR3 amino acids: CASSLGGQGNYGYTF. The CDR3 DNA reads TGCGCCAGCAGCTTGGGGGGACAGGGAAACTATGGCTACACCTTC.

This clone came up a few times. V and J are TRBV4-2 and TRBJ2-7; maybe TRBD1 (6 bases). There are 11 residues in the CDR3. V lost 4 bases and J lost 7, with 8 bases in between. The germline CDR1 and CDR2 sequences are LGHNA and YNFKEQ. The CDR3 nucleotides read TGTGCCAGCAGCCTTGGGACAGAGCAGTACTTC. Its translation is CASSLGTEQYF.

With regard to this clone: This CDR3 is also generated by other DNA sequences in the sample. This chain links TRBV14 with TRBJ2-3; 13 nucleotides agree with TRBD2. There are 17 residues in the CDR3. The V gene end was trimmed by 6 bases and the J gene end by 2 bases; junction bases not matched to a gene: 8. Germline V gene lookup returns CDR1 SGHDN and CDR2 FVKESK. In DNA form, the CDR3 reads TGTGCCAGCAGTTCCGGGACTAGCGGGATCGTCACAGATACGCAGTATTTT. It encodes CASSSGTSGIVTDTQYF.

The J gene is TRBJ2-5, the V gene TRBV19; 7 bases are a match to TRBD1. The CDR3 spans 16 residues. Germline CDR1 reads LNHDA; CDR2 reads SQIVND (reference sequence). V dropped 6 bases and J dropped 2; count of bases not matched to a gene: 12. In DNA form, the CDR3 reads TGTGCCAGTAGCCGAAGTTCCGGGACAGTACAAGAGACCCAGTACTTC. Amino acid sequence: CASSRSSGTVQETQYF.

The V gene is TRBV11-3, the J gene TRBJ1-1; D gene ambiguous. Germline V gives CDR1 SGHNT, CDR2 YENEEA. The CDR3 runs 15 residues. V was cut by 5 bases and J by 4 bases, with 17 bases left in between. As DNA, the CDR3 is TGTGCCAGCAGCCCTGCGGCGGCACGATCCACTGAAGCTTTCTTT. It codes for CASSPAAARSTEAFF. Drawing the rest from reference TRBV11-3 and TRBJ1-1, the complete variable domain is EAGVVQSPRYKIIEKKQPVAFWCNPISGHNTLYWYLQNLGQGPELLIRYENEEAVDDSQLPKDRFSAERLKGVDSTLKIQPAELGDSAVYLCASSPAAARSTEAFFGQGTRLTVV.